Described below is a single TCR beta chain sequence and its context. Its antigen is unidentified. The record originates from a study of OX40 agonist ivuxolimab in advanced cancers. Study-wide background: Patients' therapy was ivuxolimab, an antibody that acts as an agonist of OX40 (CD134). Eligibility admitted prior anti-PD-1, anti-PD-L1 or anti-CTLA-4 therapy; approximately 40% had some. Patients got intravenous ivuxolimab at 0.01 to 10 mg/kg every 2 weeks.

Study-level points and caveats: The CD4+ and CD8+ T cells in the blood had expanded clonally by week 6 at 0.1 to 3.0 mg/kg.

Clones were sequenced by immunoSEQ multiplex PCR, and TCRdb holds only the in-frame ones, with some missing. The sample consists of just over 20,000 clones, 87% of them appearing once. The germline V gene has CDR1 SGHTA and CDR2 FQGTGA. The V end lost 5 bases, the J end lost 1 base, and 7 bases lay between the germline ends. The CDR3 is made up of 13 amino acids. The chain couples TRBV7-3 to TRBJ2-3; D gene uncertain. The sequence was obtained from an adult with an advanced solid tumor such as melanoma, head and neck, liver or kidney cancer. Sequencing used CD4+ or CD8+ T cells sorted from blood, obtained in a trial of the OX40 agonist ivuxolimab. CDR3 DNA: TGTGCCAGCAGCCCGTTAGGCACAGATACGCAGTATTTT. Amino acids: CASSPLGTDTQYF.